Each of the 22 T cell receptor beta chains below was sequenced from the same sample in a study of CD39 and CD103 CD8 tumor-infiltrating T cells. The table came from immunoSEQ multiplex PCR; TCRdb's copy has only in-frame clones and leaves some out. This table has just under 3,000 clones, around 82% appearing once. Source material: CD39- CD103- CD8+ T cells sorted from the tumor. Subset denoted: CD103-CD39- double-negative CD45RA- CD8 T cells. These receptors were taken from a human donor with head and neck squamous cell carcinoma.

This sequence joins TRBV27 and TRBJ1-4; tentatively, D is TRBD1 (6 bases). Looked up from germline, CDR1 is MNHEY and CDR2 is SMNVEV (reference sequence). V was shortened by 5 bases and J by 4 bases, with 14 bases between the two germline ends. CDR3 length equals 15 residues. The CDR3 sequence is CASSKIGTFNEKLFF. In nucleotides, the CDR3 is TGTGCCAGCAGTAAGATTGGGACATTTAATGAAAAACTGTTTTTT.

J is TRBJ1-1 and V is TRBV10-3; perhaps TRBD1 as D (6 bases). V dropped 3 bases and J dropped 0 bases, with 11 bases sitting between them. Per germline, CDR1 ENHRY and CDR2 SYGVKD. CDR3 length equals 15 residues. This chain's CDR3 is CAISEGQGMNTEAFF. The CDR3 coding sequence is TGTGCCATCAGTGAAGGTCAGGGGATGAACACTGAAGCTTTCTTT.

The chain recombines TRBV9 with TRBJ1-2; 9 nucleotides line up with TRBD1. CDR1 is SGDLS and CDR2 is YYNGEE in the germline V gene. Trimming cost V 4 bases and J 3 bases; bases outside gene matches: 7. The CDR3 runs 15 residues. The CDR3 DNA sequence: TGTGCCAGCAGCCCAGAAACAGGGGGCTACTATGGCTACACCTTC. Amino acid sequence: CASSPETGGYYGYTF.

V is TRBV6-1 and J is TRBJ1-2; 10 bases are a match to TRBD1. CDR1 is MNHNS and CDR2 is SASEGT in the germline V gene. CDR3 length equals 20 residues. V shed 0 bases, J shed 7 bases, and the junction held 20 bases outside the gene matches. For the CDR3, the DNA is TGTGCCAGCAGTGAAGCCCTACTCACGATGTTGACAGGGGGCAAAGGTGGCTACACCTTC. This gives the protein CASSEALLTMLTGGKGGYTF.

The V gene is TRBV7-9, the J gene TRBJ2-1; TRBD2 aligns across 12 bases. The germline V gene has CDR1 SEHNR and CDR2 FQNEAQ (reference sequence). The CDR3 spans 16 residues. V shed 5 bases and J 5 bases; nucleotides not matched to a gene: 7. This CDR3 is CASSAWTSGEDNEQFF. CDR3 DNA: TGTGCCAGCAGCGCATGGACTAGCGGGGAGGACAATGAGCAGTTCTTC.

The chain links TRBV9 to TRBJ2-5; the match to TRBD2 covers 13 bases. The germline CDR1 and CDR2 sequences are SGDLS and YYNGEE. The CDR3 covers 16 residues. V lost 2 bases and J lost 1; bases outside the gene matches: 2. The CDR3 coding sequence is TGTGCCAGCAGCGTTGGGACTAGCGGGGTCCAAGAGACCCAGTACTTC. Protein product: CASSVGTSGVQETQYF. Using reference TRBV9 and TRBJ2-5 for the parts outside the CDR3, the full variable domain is DSGVTQTPKHLITATGQRVTLRCSPRSGDLSVYWYQQSLDQGLQFLIQYYNGEERAKGNILERFSAQQFPDLHSELNLSSLELGDSALYFCASSVGTSGVQETQYFGPGTRLLVL.

The chain couples TRBV7-7 to TRBJ2-3, with a weak D call TRBD2 (6 bases). Looked up from germline, CDR1 is SSHAT and CDR2 is FNYEAQ (reference sequence). V was pared by 4 bases and J by 6 bases, with 11 bases between. The CDR3 extends over 13 amino acids. CDR3: CASSSDAGDTQYF. The CDR3, as DNA: TGTGCCAGCAGCTCCGATGCGGGGGATACGCAGTATTTT.

This rearrangement joins TRBV19 to TRBJ1-1; possibly TRBD1 for D (5 bases). Germline CDR1 reads LNHDA; CDR2 reads SQIVND (reference sequence). CDR3 length: 13 amino acids. Trimming left V 6 bases short and J 5 bases short, with 13 bases between. Written as DNA, the CDR3 is TGTGCCAGTAGGGGCGGGGGATGGACTGAAGCTTTCTTT. This encodes CASRGGGWTEAFF.

This chain uses TRBV18 with TRBJ1-2; TRBD1 matches 10 bases. Germline assignment: CDR1 KGHSH and CDR2 LQKENI. V shed 1 base, J shed 5 bases, and the junction held 7 bases outside the gene matches. The CDR3 spans 16 residues. CDR3 nucleotides: TGTGCCAGCTCACCACGCGGGACAGGGGACTTGTATGGCTACACCTTC. Translating gives CASSPRGTGDLYGYTF.

The rearrangement joins TRBV6-1 to TRBJ2-7; tentatively, D is TRBD1 (5 bases). Between the trimmed V and J ends, which lost 2 bases and 7 bases, there was a span of 9 bases. The CDR3 loop spans 12 amino acids. Germline V CDR1 and CDR2: MNHNS, SASEGT. The CDR3 coding sequence is TGTGCCAGCAGTGAACTCAGGGTGGAGCAGTACTTC. Translated, it gives CASSELRVEQYF.

V usage is TRBV30 and J usage is TRBJ2-1; 8 bases match TRBD1. CDR1 and CDR2 (germline): GTSNPN, SVGIG (reference sequence). J was trimmed by 9 bases and V by 0 bases; bases with no gene match: 4. The CDR3 is made up of 13 amino acids. The CDR3 DNA reads as TGTGCCTGGAGTGTGGACAGGGATGTTGAGCAGTTCTTC. This codes for CAWSVDRDVEQFF.

The rearrangement joins TRBV14 to TRBJ2-3; TRBD2 might be the D (6 bases). CDR1 and CDR2 from the germline V gene are SGHDN and FVKESK. Trimming left V 1 base short and J 1 base short, with 18 bases between. This CDR3 is built from 18 residues. CDR3 DNA sequence: TGTGCCAGCAGCCAAGGAGTGCTGGCGGGGTTTCGCACAGATACGCAGTATTTT. It codes for CASSQGVLAGFRTDTQYF.

The CDR3 bases are TGTGCCAGCAGCGCCGGGGGACTAGCGGGGGCCAGGAGCACAGATACGCAGTATTTT. Translating gives CASSAGGLAGARSTDTQYF. This chain links TRBV9 with TRBJ2-3; 14 bases are shared with TRBD2. The CDR3 has 19 residues. Per the germline V gene, CDR1 is SGDLS and CDR2 is YYNGEE. The trim removed 3 bases at V and 0 bases at J, leaving 9 bases unmatched.

This chain uses TRBV14 with TRBJ2-3, with TRBD1 matching 9 bases. From germline, CDR1 is SGHDN and CDR2 FVKESK. CDR3 length: 18 residues. Germline trimming cut 4 bases from V and 1 base from J; bases unmatched to any gene: 12. This CDR3 reads CASSRRDRAILGTDTQYF. Here the CDR3 DNA reads TGTGCCAGCAGCCGGCGGGACAGGGCGATCCTGGGCACAGATACGCAGTATTTT.

The V call is TRBV12-5, the J call TRBJ2-1; 8 bases align to TRBD1. CDR1 LGHNT and CDR2 FRNRAP come from the germline V gene. J lost 2 bases, V lost 6 bases, and 9 bases had no gene match. There are 16 residues in the CDR3. DNA for the CDR3: TGTGCTAGTGGCCCAGAGGGACAGGCTACCTACAATGAGCAGTTCTTC. It encodes CASGPEGQATYNEQFF. Together with reference TRBV12-5 and TRBJ2-1, the CDR3 gives the full variable domain: DARVTQTPRHKVTEMGQEVTMRCQPILGHNTVFWYRQTMMQGLELLAYFRNRAPLDDSGMPKDRFSAEMPDATLATLKIQPSEPRDSAVYFCASGPEGQATYNEQFFGPGTRLTVL.

This clone was seen a handful of times. The V call is TRBV6-4, the J call TRBJ2-2; D perhaps matches TRBD1 (5 bases). Trimming removed 2 bases at V and 4 bases at J, with 8 bases between. Germline V gene sequence: CDR1 MRHNA, CDR2 SNTAGT. This CDR3 spans 14 amino acids. The CDR3 here is CASSDRGPTGELFF. CDR3 coding DNA: TGTGCCAGCAGTGACAGGGGCCCCACCGGGGAGCTGTTTTTT.

The CDR3 loop reads CASSIRDRETGELFF. The CDR3 DNA reads TGTGCCAGCAGTATCCGGGACAGGGAAACCGGGGAGCTGTTTTTT. The chain joins TRBV27 to TRBJ2-2; 9 bases line up with TRBD1. The V and J ends lost 5 bases and 5 bases, in that order; junction bases with no gene match: 6. The CDR3 covers 15 residues. Germline V lookup: CDR1 MNHEY, CDR2 SMNVEV (reference sequence).

The chain joins TRBV6-1 to TRBJ2-7; 8 bases line up with TRBD2. The V gene end was trimmed by 8 bases and the J gene end by 2 bases; junction bases not matched to a gene: 8. CDR1 is MNHNS and CDR2 is SASEGT in the germline V gene. CDR3 size: 14 residues. CDR3 nucleotides: TGTGCCAGCGGTCGCGGGACTAGAGCCTACGAGCAGTACTTC. Translation gives CASGRGTRAYEQYF.

This clone appeared a few times. The J gene is TRBJ2-7, the V gene TRBV4-1; 10 positions match TRBD1. The junction had 4 bases not matched to a gene; V was cut back by 3 bases and J by 2 bases. CDR3 length equals 15 residues. Germline V gene sequence: CDR1 MGHRA, CDR2 YSYEKL. The CDR3 DNA is TGCGCCAGCAGCCAGTCCGGGACAGGGGCCTACGAGCAGTACTTC. It is translated as CASSQSGTGAYEQYF.

The V and J genes are TRBV4-2 and TRBJ1-1; the D gene is possibly TRBD1 (6 bases). V was shortened by 3 bases and J by 0 bases, with 17 bases between the two germline ends. Per germline, CDR1 LGHNA and CDR2 YNFKEQ. CDR3 length: 17 residues. The CDR3 nucleotides are TGTGCCAGCAGCCACCCCGGACAGAAGGAATTGAACACTGAAGCTTTCTTT. The encoded protein is CASSHPGQKELNTEAFF.

This sequence joins TRBV29-1 and TRBJ1-1, with TRBD1 matching 11 bases. The CDR3 consists of 14 residues. Trimming took 3 bases from V and 4 from J; bases not matched to a gene: 4. Germline V gene sequence: CDR1 SQVTM, CDR2 ANQGSEA. The CDR3 spells CSVERGQGGTEAFF. In DNA, the CDR3 is TGCAGCGTTGAGAGGGGACAGGGGGGCACTGAAGCTTTCTTT. The variable domain in full, with the rest retrieved from reference TRBV29-1 and TRBJ1-1, is SAVISQKPSRDICQRGTSLTIQCQVDSQVTMMFWYRQQPGQSLTLIATANQGSEATYESGFVIDKFPISRPNLTFSTLTVSNMSPEDSSIYLCSVERGQGGTEAFFGQGTRLTVV.

The gene calls are TRBV7-9 and TRBJ1-2; 9 bases line up with TRBD1. J gave up 6 bases and V 5 bases, and 13 bases lay outside the gene matches. Germline values: CDR1 SEHNR, CDR2 FQNEAQ (reference sequence). This CDR3 is 16 amino acids long. The CDR3 region has the DNA TGTGCCAGCAGCCTCCGGGACAGGGCGGATTTACATGGCTACACCTTC. Translation gives CASSLRDRADLHGYTF.